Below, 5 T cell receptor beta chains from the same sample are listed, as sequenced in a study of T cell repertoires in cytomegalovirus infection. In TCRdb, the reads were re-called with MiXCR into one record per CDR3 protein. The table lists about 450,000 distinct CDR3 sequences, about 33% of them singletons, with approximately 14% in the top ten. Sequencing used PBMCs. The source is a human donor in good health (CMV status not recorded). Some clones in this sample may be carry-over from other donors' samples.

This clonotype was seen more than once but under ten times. CDR3 bases: TGCGCCAGCAGCCAAGGACCAAACAGGGGGGTAGACGGCTACACCTTC. Amino acid sequence: CASSQGPNRGVDGYTF. The chain uses TRBV4-1 and TRBJ1-2; 8 bases align to TRBD1. Germline CDR1 MGHRA, CDR2 YSYEKL. The CDR3 is 16 amino acids. The junction had 12 bases not matched to a gene; V was cut back by 1 base and J by 8 bases.

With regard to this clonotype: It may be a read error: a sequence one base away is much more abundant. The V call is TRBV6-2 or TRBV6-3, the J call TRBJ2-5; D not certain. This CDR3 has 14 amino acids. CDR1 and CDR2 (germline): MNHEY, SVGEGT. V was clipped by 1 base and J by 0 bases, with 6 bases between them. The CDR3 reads CASSYWVYQETQYF. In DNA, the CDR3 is TGTGCCAGCAGTTACTGGGTATACCAAGAGACCCAGTACTTC.

DNA of the CDR3: TGTGCCAGCAGCCCCCCCGGGACGCAGTACTTC. Amino acids: CASSPPGTQYF. The V call is TRBV6-2 or TRBV6-3, the J call TRBJ2-5; tentatively, D is TRBD1 or TRBD2 (5 bases each). This CDR3 comprises 11 residues. The germline V gene encodes CDR1 MNHEY and CDR2 SVGEGT. The ends were cut back, 6 bases at V and 11 bases at J, with 13 bases in the middle.

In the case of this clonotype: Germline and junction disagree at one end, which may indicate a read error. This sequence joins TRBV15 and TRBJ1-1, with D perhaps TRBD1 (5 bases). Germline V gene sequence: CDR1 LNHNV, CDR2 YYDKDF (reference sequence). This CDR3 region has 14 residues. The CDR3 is CSTSRLRGNTEAFF. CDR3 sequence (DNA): TGTTCCACCAGCAGATTAAGGGGGAACACTGAAGCTTTCTTT.

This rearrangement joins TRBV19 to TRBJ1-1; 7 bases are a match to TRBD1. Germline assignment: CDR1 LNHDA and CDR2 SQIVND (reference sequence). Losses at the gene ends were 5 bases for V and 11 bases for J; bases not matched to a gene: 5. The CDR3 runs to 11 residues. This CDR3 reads CASSWRDSAFF. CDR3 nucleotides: TGTGCCAGTAGTTGGAGGGACAGCGCTTTCTTT.